These T cell receptor beta chains were read from a single sample in a study of T cells expressing NK-cell markers. After re-calling the 5' RACE reads, TCRdb lists one entry per CDR3 protein, DNA absent. The sample table includes 400,000 to 500,000 distinct CDR3 sequences. The sequenced sample was blood T cells: a sorted CD56 or NKG2C T cell subset, CD4+ or CD8+ T cells, or bulk PBMC T cells (not recorded which). The origin of the receptors is a woman aged 18-70 years in good health. CDR3s include the opening cysteine and the closing phenylalanine or tryptophan.

j_call: TRBJ2-1
v_call: TRBV7-2
cdr3_aa: CASSLEGIMYNEQFF

j_call: TRBJ1-1
v_call: TRBV13
cdr3_aa: CASSLRTGGVNTEAFF

j_call: TRBJ2-5
v_call: TRBV6-1
cdr3_aa: CASSESEAATLWSQETQYF

j_call: TRBJ2-1
v_call: TRBV9
cdr3_aa: CASSVGPSSDEQFF

j_call: TRBJ2-2
v_call: TRBV4-3
cdr3_aa: CASSQQGRTGELFF

j_call: TRBJ1-6
v_call: TRBV5-1
cdr3_aa: CASSSGPNHNSPLHF

j_call: TRBJ2-1
v_call: TRBV6-5
cdr3_aa: CASSSGGPVYNEQFF

j_call: TRBJ1-1
v_call: TRBV12-3/TRBV12-4
cdr3_aa: CASSPGEAGTEAFF

j_call: TRBJ2-5
v_call: TRBV5-1
cdr3_aa: CASSTETSGNGETQYF

j_call: TRBJ2-7
v_call: TRBV4-3
cdr3_aa: CASSQDVLAGPYEQYF

j_call: TRBJ2-5
v_call: TRBV2
cdr3_aa: CASNDRGREETQYF

j_call: TRBJ1-1
v_call: TRBV6-1
cdr3_aa: CASRLSGVNTEAFF

j_call: TRBJ2-1
v_call: TRBV20-1
cdr3_aa: CSAGVVLGTLTQFF

j_call: TRBJ2-4
v_call: TRBV4-2
cdr3_aa: CASSLTETSVGNIQYF

j_call: TRBJ2-1
v_call: TRBV20-1
cdr3_aa: CSARDPRTSSSYNEQFF

j_call: TRBJ1-1
v_call: TRBV30
cdr3_aa: CAWTGGGNTEAFF

j_call: TRBJ2-1
v_call: TRBV19
cdr3_aa: CASSIWSGSSSYNEQFF

j_call: TRBJ2-7
v_call: TRBV20-1
cdr3_aa: CSARESGSGYEQYF

j_call: TRBJ1-1
v_call: TRBV6-1
cdr3_aa: CATEPDMMNTEAFF

j_call: TRBJ2-7
v_call: TRBV7-2
cdr3_aa: CASSLVGGVDSYEQYF

j_call: TRBJ2-1
v_call: TRBV7-9
cdr3_aa: CASSLPDTSYNEQFF

j_call: TRBJ2-1
v_call: TRBV9
cdr3_aa: CASSVGESFLNEQFF

j_call: TRBJ2-3
v_call: TRBV6-1
cdr3_aa: CASCQGVAADTQYF

j_call: TRBJ2-7
v_call: TRBV18
cdr3_aa: CASSPPSESYEQYF

j_call: TRBJ1-1
v_call: TRBV5-1
cdr3_aa: CASSLAWTGGTEAFF

j_call: TRBJ2-2
v_call: TRBV9
cdr3_aa: CASSVAPGPTGELFF

j_call: TRBJ2-1
v_call: TRBV12-3/TRBV12-4
cdr3_aa: CASGTSGPVPPNEQFF

j_call: TRBJ2-1
v_call: TRBV4-2
cdr3_aa: CASSQVSVRAGGTQFF

j_call: TRBJ2-1
v_call: TRBV20-1
cdr3_aa: CSSGSRDNSYNEQFF

j_call: TRBJ2-1
v_call: TRBV12-3/TRBV12-4
cdr3_aa: CASSLFAGALKDEQFF

j_call: TRBJ2-1
v_call: TRBV5-1
cdr3_aa: CASSRGPSYNEQFF

j_call: TRBJ1-2
v_call: TRBV30
cdr3_aa: CAWSGQDNYGYTF

j_call: TRBJ2-5
v_call: TRBV20-1
cdr3_aa: CTAHPGQGGETQYF

j_call: TRBJ2-2
v_call: TRBV11-2
cdr3_aa: CASSIQVELFF

j_call: TRBJ2-5
v_call: TRBV18
cdr3_aa: CASSPLNEETQYF

j_call: TRBJ1-1
v_call: TRBV5-1
cdr3_aa: CASSPTGDRLNTEAFF

j_call: TRBJ2-3
v_call: TRBV6-5
cdr3_aa: CASSYSWGSSTDTQYF